The 18 T cell receptor beta chains given below trace back to one sample, sequenced in a study of blood T cell repertoires in COVID-19. Repertoires were generated with immunoSEQ multiplex PCR, while TCRdb's copy carries only in-frame clones and drops some. The table includes roughly 300,000 clones, approximately 92% detected once. Sequences were obtained from peripheral blood. These receptors originate from a young woman with COVID-19, enrolled during active disease.

This rearrangement joins TRBV28 to TRBJ1-3, with D possibly being TRBD1 (6 bases). The germline CDR1 and CDR2 sequences are MDHEN and SYDVKM. CDR3 length equals 17 residues. V was clipped by 5 bases and J by 0 bases, with 17 bases between them. The CDR3 nucleotides read TGTGCCAGCAGTCCGGAGGGGGGGACATTCTCTGGAAACACCATATATTTT. It codes for CASSPEGGTFSGNTIYF.

The V call is TRBV4-2, the J call TRBJ2-2; 9 nucleotides line up with TRBD2. Germline CDR1 is LGHNA and CDR2 is YNFKEQ. V was clipped by 0 bases and J by 2 bases; unmatched bases: 4. This CDR3 region has 17 residues. CDR3 amino acids: CASSQDASGINTGELFF. The CDR3 DNA reads as TGTGCCAGCAGCCAAGATGCTAGCGGGATAAACACCGGGGAGCTGTTTTTT.

The CDR3 DNA reads TGTGCCAGTAGTGTCACCGGGACTAGGGGAGAGACCCAGTACTTC. It is translated as CASSVTGTRGETQYF. This chain joins TRBV19 and TRBJ2-5; 8 positions match TRBD2. Germline V gives CDR1 LNHDA, CDR2 SQIVND (reference sequence). The CDR3 runs 15 residues. V lost 5 bases and J lost 4; bases outside the gene matches: 9.

The rearrangement joins TRBV30 to TRBJ2-7, with D unclear. The germline V gene has CDR1 GTSNPN and CDR2 SVGIG (reference sequence). Trimming stripped 3 bases from V and 2 bases from J, with 11 bases between. CDR3 length: 13 amino acids. The CDR3 DNA sequence: TGTGCCTGGAGCACAGAGTTACCCTACGAGCAGTACTTC. This sequence encodes CAWSTELPYEQYF.

The chain is built from TRBV5-1 and TRBJ2-1, with 14 bases fitting TRBD2. In germline, CDR1 is SGHRS, CDR2 YFSETQ. This CDR3 has 15 amino acids. The V and J ends lost 4 bases and 7 bases, in that order; junction bases with no gene match: 4. The CDR3 nucleotides read TGCGCCAGCAGCCGGGGACTAGCGGGAGTGAATGAGCAGTTCTTC. Its protein product is CASSRGLAGVNEQFF.

J is TRBJ1-2 and V is TRBV30; D gene unclear. Germline V gene sequence: CDR1 GTSNPN, CDR2 SVGIG (reference sequence). The CDR3 runs 15 residues. Trimming removed 1 base from V and 7 bases from J, with 19 bases in between. CDR3 in amino acids: CAWSAEIHLTSGYTF. In nucleotides, the CDR3 is TGTGCCTGGAGTGCAGAAATTCACCTCACCTCTGGCTACACCTTC. The full variable domain, completed using reference TRBV30 and TRBJ1-2, is SQTIHQWPATLVQPVGSPLSLECTVEGTSNPNLYWYRQAAGRGLQLLFYSVGIGQISSEVPQNLSASRPQDRQFILSSKKLLLSDSGFYLCAWSAEIHLTSGYTFGSGTRLTVV.

The table lists this clone with many counts. The rearrangement joins TRBV10-3 to TRBJ1-3, with 10 bases that match TRBD1. The germline V gene encodes CDR1 ENHRY and CDR2 SYGVKD. Losses at the gene ends were 8 bases for V and 4 bases for J; bases not matched to a gene: 5. CDR3 size: 14 residues. CDR3: CAIAGQGSGNTIYF. CDR3 bases: TGTGCCATCGCGGGACAGGGGTCCGGAAACACCATATATTTT.

Points on this clone: One junction end does not reproduce the germline sequence, and a read error may be involved. The rearrangement links TRBV28 to TRBJ2-7; 8 nucleotides align to TRBD1. There are 12 residues in the CDR3. Germline V lookup: CDR1 MDHEN, CDR2 SYDVKM. The CDR3 nucleotides are TGTGCCAGCAGTAGAGGACAGGGACGACCGGCCTTC. Translation: CASSRGQGRPAF. Complete variable domain (other parts from reference TRBV28 and TRBJ2-7): DVKVTQSSRYLVKRTGEKVFLECVQDMDHENMFWYRQDPGLGLRLIYFSYDVKMKEKGDIPEGYSVSREKKERFSLILESASTNQTSMYLCASSRGQGRPAFGPGTRLTVT.

This clone has just one count. The V gene is TRBV11-2, the J gene TRBJ2-7; 7 nucleotides match TRBD1. Trimming cost V 5 bases and J 3 bases; bases outside gene matches: 13. In germline, CDR1 is SGHAT, CDR2 FQNNGV. The CDR3 spans 16 residues. CDR3 sequence reads: CASSPKSGTEYYEQYF. The CDR3 DNA reads as TGTGCCAGCAGCCCCAAGTCAGGGACAGAGTACTACGAGCAGTACTTC.

This chain joins TRBV28 and TRBJ1-5; the match to TRBD1 covers 10 bases. The germline V gene has CDR1 MDHEN and CDR2 SYDVKM. The CDR3 is made up of 17 amino acids. The ends lost 4 bases at V and 2 bases at J; junction bases unmatched: 8. The CDR3 reads CASSSRTGGMGNQPQHF. CDR3 nucleotides: TGTGCCAGCAGTTCCCGGACAGGGGGTATGGGCAATCAGCCCCAGCATTTT. Variable domain in full (rest from reference TRBV28 and TRBJ1-5): DVKVTQSSRYLVKRTGEKVFLECVQDMDHENMFWYRQDPGLGLRLIYFSYDVKMKEKGDIPEGYSVSREKKERFSLILESASTNQTSMYLCASSSRTGGMGNQPQHFGDGTRLSIL.

The CDR3 reads CASSIGQGMEPQHF. CDR3 nucleotides: TGTGCCAGTAGTATAGGCCAGGGAATGGAGCCCCAGCATTTT. This chain links TRBV19 with TRBJ1-5; TRBD1 might be the D (5 bases). Germline assignment: CDR1 LNHDA and CDR2 SQIVND (reference sequence). V was clipped by 1 base and J by 8 bases, with 12 bases between them. The CDR3 is 14 amino acids.

This rearrangement joins TRBV6-2 or TRBV6-3 to TRBJ2-7; 8 bases match TRBD2. The V segment lost 6 bases and the J segment 2 bases; nucleotides outside the gene matches: 3. The CDR3 has 13 residues. Germline V gene lookup returns CDR1 MNHEY and CDR2 SVGEGT. The CDR3 region has the DNA TGTGCCAGCAGCCGACTAGCGACCTACGAGCAGTACTTC. Encoded protein: CASSRLATYEQYF.

The rearrangement joins TRBV6-6 to TRBJ2-1, with 7 bases identical to TRBD1. The CDR3 contains 15 residues. The V segment lost 6 bases and the J segment 1 base; nucleotides outside the gene matches: 6. Germline loops: CDR1 MNHNY, CDR2 SVGAGI (reference sequence). This CDR3 reads CASRRRDRSYNEQFF. Written as DNA, the CDR3 is TGTGCCAGCAGACGCCGGGACAGATCCTACAATGAGCAGTTCTTC.

The chain has TRBV3-1 (or the pseudogene TRBV3-2) and TRBJ2-7; the match to TRBD2 covers 9 bases. The CDR3 has 16 amino acids. V was pared by 6 bases and J by 2 bases, with 11 bases of the junction left unmatched. CDR1 and CDR2 from the germline V gene are LGHDT and YNNKEL (reference sequence). Here the CDR3 reads CASRRTSGQNTYEQYF. The CDR3 DNA reads as TGTGCCAGCAGACGCACTAGCGGGCAAAATACCTACGAGCAGTACTTC.

V gene TRBV2 combines with J gene TRBJ2-4; 7 bases are a match to TRBD1. The CDR3 consists of 15 residues. Germline values: CDR1 SNHLY, CDR2 FYNNEI. The ends lost 1 base at V and 4 bases at J; junction bases unmatched: 4. CDR3 protein: CASSEVGTAKNIQYF. The DNA for the CDR3 is TGTGCCAGCAGTGAAGTAGGGACAGCAAAAAACATTCAGTACTTC. Full variable domain (remainder filled in from reference TRBV2 and TRBJ2-4): EPEVTQTPSHQVTQMGQEVILRCVPISNHLYFYWYRQILGQKVEFLVSFYNNEISEKSEIFDDQFSVERPDGSNFTLKIRSTKLEDSAMYFCASSEVGTAKNIQYFGAGTRLSVL.

V gene TRBV24-1 combines with J gene TRBJ2-5; 8 bases align to TRBD2. This CDR3 contains 14 residues. Germline CDR1 and CDR2: KGHDR and SFDVKD. Trimming removed 9 bases from V and 5 bases from J; junction bases left unmatched: 10. In DNA form, the CDR3 reads TGTGCCACCCGAGGAGCGGGAGCCTGGGAGACCCAGTACTTC. Translating it yields CATRGAGAWETQYF.

The chain couples TRBV7-2 to TRBJ2-7; D is perhaps TRBD1 (5 bases). The V gene lost 7 bases and the J gene lost 0 bases, with 16 bases spanning the gap. Germline V lookup: CDR1 SGHTA, CDR2 FQGNSA. The CDR3 covers 15 residues. CDR3 residues: CASTPQMTASYEQYF. The DNA of the CDR3 is TGTGCCAGCACCCCCCAAATGACAGCCTCCTACGAGCAGTACTTC.

Note on this clone: One junction end does not reproduce the germline sequence, and a read error may be involved. The V and J genes are TRBV5-1 and TRBJ2-1; 13 bases align to TRBD2. CDR1 and CDR2 (germline): SGHRS, YFSETQ. The CDR3 spans 17 residues. The CDR3 loop is CASSLGTSGTSHNEQFF. The CDR3 DNA reads as TGCGCCAGCAGCTTAGGGACTAGCGGGACCTCCCACAATGAGCAGTTCTTC.